The 21 T cell receptor beta chains below all came from one sample that was sequenced in a study of blood T cell repertoires in COVID-19. Profiled with immunoSEQ multiplex PCR; TCRdb holds only in-frame clones, not every one. The sample includes over 150,000 clones, just over 85% seen only once; the top ten take 8% to 10%. Sequenced input: peripheral blood. Source of these receptors: a man aged 50-59 years with active or convalescent COVID-19.

This clone turned up a few times. This sequence joins TRBV6-5 and TRBJ2-2; TRBD2 matches at 10 bases. J gave up 6 bases and V 5 bases, and 6 bases lay outside the gene matches. The germline gives CDR1 MNHEY, CDR2 SVGAGI. This CDR3 comprises 15 residues. CDR3 sequence: CASSRIAGGPGELFF. The CDR3 DNA sequence: TGTGCCAGCAGTAGAATAGCGGGGGGCCCCGGGGAGCTGTTTTTT.

On this clone: Within the sample, other DNA sequences also encode this same CDR3. This chain's CDR3 is CASIRDRDNEQFF. CDR3 sequence (DNA): TGTGCCAGCATTAGGGACAGGGACAATGAGCAGTTCTTC. This chain uses TRBV28 with TRBJ2-1; 9 nucleotides agree with TRBD1. CDR3 length equals 13 residues. With V trimmed by 7 bases and J by 5 bases, 3 bases remained unmatched. Germline V gives CDR1 MDHEN, CDR2 SYDVKM. The whole variable domain, filled in from reference TRBV28 and TRBJ2-1, reads DVKVTQSSRYLVKRTGEKVFLECVQDMDHENMFWYRQDPGLGLRLIYFSYDVKMKEKGDIPEGYSVSREKKERFSLILESASTNQTSMYLCASIRDRDNEQFFGPGTRLTVL.

V gene TRBV6-5 combines with J gene TRBJ2-2; no reliable D call. V lost 7 bases and J lost 3, with 9 bases in between. There are 13 residues in the CDR3. The germline gives CDR1 MNHEY, CDR2 SVGAGI. The DNA of the CDR3 is TGTGCCAGCATCCTACAGCACACCGGGGAGCTGTTTTTT. It is translated as CASILQHTGELFF.

V usage is TRBV5-1 and J usage is TRBJ2-5; D remains unclear. The V gene's germline CDR1 is SGHRS and CDR2 YFSETQ. The CDR3 consists of 12 residues. The ends were cut back, 2 bases at V and 4 bases at J, with 6 bases in the middle. The CDR3 is CASSFELETQYF. The CDR3 DNA sequence: TGCGCCAGCAGCTTTGAACTAGAGACCCAGTACTTC.

This chain links TRBV2 with TRBJ1-1; weak D call: TRBD1 (5 bases). Trimming took off 3 bases at V and 0 bases at J, with 8 bases between the two ends. The CDR3 is 14 amino acids. The germline CDR1 and CDR2 sequences are SNHLY and FYNNEI. CDR3 sequence: CASSEDTVNTEAFF. The CDR3 DNA sequence: TGTGCCAGCAGTGAGGACACAGTGAACACTGAAGCTTTCTTT.

This sequence joins TRBV7-3 and TRBJ2-2, with 10 bases fitting TRBD1. This CDR3 is 15 amino acids long. The V gene's germline CDR1 is SGHTA and CDR2 FQGTGA. V gave up 5 bases and J gave up 5 bases; unmatched junction bases: 5. CDR3 in DNA: TGTGCCAGCAGCCTGGGGACAGGGGAAACCGGGGAGCTGTTTTTT. As protein: CASSLGTGETGELFF.

The chain couples TRBV5-1 to TRBJ2-1, with D unclear. The length of the CDR3 is 14 residues. The V end lost 7 bases, the J end lost 0 bases, and 11 bases lay between the germline ends. Per germline, CDR1 SGHRS and CDR2 YFSETQ. The CDR3 bases are TGCGCCAGCGCGAACCCGAGCTCCTACAATGAGCAGTTCTTC. Its translation is CASANPSSYNEQFF.

The V and J genes are TRBV3-1 (or the pseudogene TRBV3-2) and TRBJ1-1; TRBD1 is a possible D gene (5 bases). Germline CDR1 LGHDT, CDR2 YNNKEL (reference sequence). The CDR3 spans 15 residues. Trimming left V 1 base short and J 6 bases short, with 15 bases between. The CDR3 here is CASSQGGVVRAEAFF. In DNA, the CDR3 is TGTGCCAGCAGCCAAGGGGGCGTGGTTAGGGCTGAAGCTTTCTTT.

J is TRBJ2-7 and V is TRBV4-1; D perhaps matches TRBD2 (6 bases). From germline, CDR1 is MGHRA and CDR2 YSYEKL. Trimming stripped 1 base from V and 2 bases from J, with 21 bases between. The CDR3 spans 18 residues. The CDR3 DNA is TGCGCCAGCAGCCAAGCCCTGGATACCGGGACTCTCGCCTACGAGCAGTACTTC. Translating gives CASSQALDTGTLAYEQYF.

The J gene is TRBJ2-7, the V gene TRBV5-1; a weak D match, TRBD1 (6 bases). Germline loops: CDR1 SGHRS, CDR2 YFSETQ. The CDR3 has 15 amino acids. Trimming removed 1 base from V and 6 bases from J, with 17 bases in between. The CDR3 DNA reads as TGCGCCAGCAGCTTGAGCACTGGGGGCGCGGGCGAGCAGTACTTC. This gives the protein CASSLSTGGAGEQYF.

The V and J genes are TRBV29-1 and TRBJ2-7; possible D gene TRBD1, 5 bases. Per the germline V gene, CDR1 is SQVTM and CDR2 is ANQGSEA. Trimming removed 3 bases at V and 7 bases at J, with 16 bases between. This CDR3 region has 13 residues. The CDR3 nucleotides are TGCAGCGTTGAGACAGAAATCGTGAGGGAGCAGTACTTC. Its protein is CSVETEIVREQYF.

J is TRBJ1-2 and V is TRBV28; unclear D gene. CDR3 length equals 13 residues. From germline, CDR1 is MDHEN and CDR2 SYDVKM. V was shortened by 6 bases and J by 6 bases, with 14 bases between the two germline ends. Here the CDR3 reads CASRAPQLDGYTF. The CDR3, as DNA: TGTGCCAGCAGGGCACCACAGTTAGATGGCTACACCTTC.

The J gene is TRBJ1-2, the V gene TRBV25-1; the match to TRBD1 covers 9 bases. The trim removed 3 bases at V and 7 bases at J, leaving 9 bases unmatched. Germline CDR1 reads MGHDK; CDR2 reads SYGVNS. This CDR3 is built from 15 residues. CDR3 in DNA: TGTGCCAGCAGTGATCCTTCCGGGACAGGGCCTGGCTACACCTTC. This translates into CASSDPSGTGPGYTF.

In its sample, this clone was seen a few times. The chain employs TRBV20-1 and TRBJ2-3; 8 nucleotides agree with TRBD2. This CDR3 is built from 16 residues. Germline V lookup: CDR1 DFQATT, CDR2 SNEGSKA (reference sequence). V lost 3 bases and J lost 6; bases outside the gene matches: 14. The CDR3 region is CSASSPGSGAPDTQYF. The CDR3 nucleotides are TGCAGTGCTAGTTCACCAGGTAGCGGGGCCCCCGATACGCAGTATTTT.

This sequence joins TRBV7-9 and TRBJ1-1; D gene uncertain. This CDR3 comprises 15 residues. Germline V gene sequence: CDR1 SEHNR, CDR2 FQNEAQ (reference sequence). V was pared by 1 base and J by 1 base, with 10 bases between. The CDR3 DNA follows: TGTGCCAGCAGCTTAGTTCCCCAAAAGAACACTGAAGCTTTCTTT. The encoded protein is CASSLVPQKNTEAFF. The full variable domain, completed using reference TRBV7-9 and TRBJ1-1, is DTGVSQNPRHKITKRGQNVTFRCDPISEHNRLYWYRQTLGQGPEFLTYFQNEAQLEKSRLLSDRFSAERPKGSFSTLEIQRTEQGDSAMYLCASSLVPQKNTEAFFGQGTRLTVV.

This clone showed up just once. The chain employs TRBV24-1 and TRBJ1-2; D not certain. CDR1 KGHDR and CDR2 SFDVKD come from the germline V gene. Trimming took off 3 bases at V and 6 bases at J, with 13 bases between the two ends. The CDR3 has 14 residues. The CDR3 DNA follows: TGTGCCACCAGTGATCCCGGGAGGTACGATGGCTACACCTTC. It is translated as CATSDPGRYDGYTF.

DNA for the CDR3: TGCGCCAGCAGCGTGCCGGGAGCTAATGAAAAACTGTTTTTT. Amino acid sequence: CASSVPGANEKLFF. The genes are TRBV5-1 and TRBJ1-4; no clear D. Germline CDR1 SGHRS, CDR2 YFSETQ. V shed 4 bases and J shed 3 bases, with 10 bases lying between them. The CDR3 is 14 amino acids.

The CDR3 DNA follows: TGTGCCAGCAGCTCCACAGGGTCTGACGGAAACACCATATATTTT. This gives the protein CASSSTGSDGNTIYF. The chain is built from TRBV5-5 and TRBJ1-3, with D possibly being TRBD1 (6 bases). The CDR3 has 15 residues. Trimming left V 3 bases short and J 4 bases short, with 14 bases between. Germline CDR1 is SGHKS and CDR2 is YYEKEE (reference sequence). The variable domain in full, with the rest retrieved from reference TRBV5-5 and TRBJ1-3, is DAGVTQSPTHLIKTRGQQVTLRCSPISGHKSVSWYQQVLGQGPQFIFQYYEKEERGRGNFPDRFSARQFPNYSSELNVNALLLGDSALYLCASSSTGSDGNTIYFGEGSWLTVV.

The chain uses TRBV5-1 and TRBJ2-7, with 8 bases lining up with TRBD2. Trimming removed 0 bases from V and 4 bases from J; junction bases left unmatched: 3. The V gene's germline CDR1 is SGHRS and CDR2 YFSETQ. The CDR3 is 14 amino acids. The CDR3 DNA reads TGCGCCAGCAGCTTGGAACTAGCGGTTTACGAGCAGTACTTC. Residues: CASSLELAVYEQYF. The entire variable domain, with the rest obtained from reference TRBV5-1 and TRBJ2-7, is as follows: KAGVTQTPRYLIKTRGQQVTLSCSPISGHRSVSWYQQTPGQGLQFLFEYFSETQRNKGNFPGRFSGRQFSNSRSEMNVSTLELGDSALYLCASSLELAVYEQYFGPGTRLTVT.

CDR3 region: CASSADLAGDRETQYF. In nucleotides, the CDR3 is TGTGCCAGCAGCGCAGACCTAGCGGGGGACCGGGAGACCCAGTACTTC. The rearrangement joins TRBV11-2 to TRBJ2-5; 10 bases agree with TRBD2. V shed 5 bases and J 5 bases; nucleotides not matched to a gene: 11. The length of the CDR3 is 16 residues. Germline CDR1 is SGHAT and CDR2 is FQNNGV.

This clone was counted between two and nine times. This rearrangement joins TRBV27 to TRBJ2-2; 7 bases fit TRBD2. Germline values: CDR1 MNHEY, CDR2 SMNVEV (reference sequence). Losses at the gene ends were 3 bases for V and 5 bases for J; bases not matched to a gene: 6. The CDR3 is 15 amino acids. CDR3 DNA: TGTGCCAGCAGTTTGAGCGGGAAGTCTACCGGGGAGCTGTTTTTT. Residues: CASSLSGKSTGELFF.